This TCR beta chain was sequenced for a study of technical replicates of blood from a few donors. The V end lost 3 bases, the J end lost 1 base, and 12 bases lay between the germline ends. The CDR3 is made up of 15 amino acids. CDR1 LNHDA and CDR2 SQIVND come from the germline V gene (reference sequence). Profiled with immunoSEQ multiplex PCR; TCRdb holds only in-frame clones, not every one. The table includes approximately 87,000 clones, about 91% detected once. The chain combines TRBV19 with TRBJ1-1; D gene uncertain. This receptor was taken from a human donor in good health. Some clones in this sample may be carry-over from other donors' samples. The sequencing sample was made of T cells isolated from PBMCs. The CDR3 here is CASSIDNRWNTEAFF. The CDR3 DNA follows: TGTGCCAGTAGTATTGACAACCGCTGGAACACTGAAGCTTTCTTT.